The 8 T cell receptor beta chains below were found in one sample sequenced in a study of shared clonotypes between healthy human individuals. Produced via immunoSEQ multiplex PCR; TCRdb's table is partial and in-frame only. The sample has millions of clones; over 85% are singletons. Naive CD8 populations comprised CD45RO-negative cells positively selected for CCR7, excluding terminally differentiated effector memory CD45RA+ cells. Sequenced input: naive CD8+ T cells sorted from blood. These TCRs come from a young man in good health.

The CDR3 reads CASSLAPGSYNEQFF. The CDR3, as DNA: TGTGCCAGCAGTTTAGCCCCAGGCTCCTACAATGAGCAGTTCTTC. The V and J genes are TRBV27 and TRBJ2-1; no clear D gene. V was shortened by 2 bases and J by 0 bases, with 8 bases between the two germline ends. CDR1 and CDR2 from the germline V gene are MNHEY and SMNVEV (reference sequence). This CDR3 comprises 15 residues.

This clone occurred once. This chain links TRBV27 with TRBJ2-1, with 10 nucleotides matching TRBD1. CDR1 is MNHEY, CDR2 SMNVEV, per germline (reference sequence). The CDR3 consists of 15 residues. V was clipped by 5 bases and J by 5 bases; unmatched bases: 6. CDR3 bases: TGTGCCAGCAGTCCGACGGACAGGGGGGACAATGAGCAGTTCTTC. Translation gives CASSPTDRGDNEQFF.

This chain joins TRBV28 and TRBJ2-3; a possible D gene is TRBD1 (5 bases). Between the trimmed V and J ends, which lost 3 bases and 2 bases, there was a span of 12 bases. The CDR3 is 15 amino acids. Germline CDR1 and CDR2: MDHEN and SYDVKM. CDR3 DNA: TGTGCCAGCAGTTTCGTGGACACCTCCACAGATACGCAGTATTTT. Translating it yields CASSFVDTSTDTQYF.

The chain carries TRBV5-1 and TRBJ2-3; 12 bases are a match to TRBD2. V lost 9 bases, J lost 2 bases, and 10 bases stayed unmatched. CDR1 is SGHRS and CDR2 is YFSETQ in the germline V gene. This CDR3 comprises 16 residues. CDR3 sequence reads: CATSSGRAVTTDTQYF. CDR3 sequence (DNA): TGCGCCACCTCTAGCGGGAGGGCCGTGACCACAGATACGCAGTATTTT.

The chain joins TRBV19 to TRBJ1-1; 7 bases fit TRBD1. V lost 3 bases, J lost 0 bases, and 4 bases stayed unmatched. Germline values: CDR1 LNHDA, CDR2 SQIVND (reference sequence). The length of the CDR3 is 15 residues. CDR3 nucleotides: TGTGCCAGTAGTATGGCAGACAGGGTGAACACTGAAGCTTTCTTT. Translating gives CASSMADRVNTEAFF.

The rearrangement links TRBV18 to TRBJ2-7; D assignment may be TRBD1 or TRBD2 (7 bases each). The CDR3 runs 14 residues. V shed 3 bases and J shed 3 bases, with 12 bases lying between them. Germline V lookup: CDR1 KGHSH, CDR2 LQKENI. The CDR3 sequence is CASSPTGEGYEQYF. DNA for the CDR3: TGTGCCAGCTCACCCACAGGGGAGGGCTACGAGCAGTACTTC.

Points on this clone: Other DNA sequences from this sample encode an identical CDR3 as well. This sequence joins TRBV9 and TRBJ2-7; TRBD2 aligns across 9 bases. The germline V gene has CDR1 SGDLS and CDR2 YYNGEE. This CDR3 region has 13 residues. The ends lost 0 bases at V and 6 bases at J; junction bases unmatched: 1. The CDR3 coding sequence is TGTGCCAGCAGCGTAGGTAGCGGGAGCGAGCAGTACTTC. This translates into CASSVGSGSEQYF.

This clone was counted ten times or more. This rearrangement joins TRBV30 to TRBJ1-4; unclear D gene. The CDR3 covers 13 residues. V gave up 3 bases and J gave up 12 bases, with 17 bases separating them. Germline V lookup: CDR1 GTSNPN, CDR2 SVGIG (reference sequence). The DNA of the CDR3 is TGTGCCTGGAGCTTCCAGGTGACTGATGAACTGTTTTTT. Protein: CAWSFQVTDELFF.